This TCR beta chain came from a study of blood T cell repertoires in COVID-19. The repertoire was sequenced with immunoSEQ multiplex PCR; TCRdb's copy has only in-frame clones and lacks some. The data hold under 300,000 clones, with about 88% observed a single time. Enrolled through a virtual design, the participants were between roughly 18 and 90 years of age and came from under 25 US areas. Self-reported history from a screening survey and questionnaire set each donor's cohort. The sequenced sample was PBMCs or T cells enriched from blood (not recorded which). The source is a woman between 45 and 60 years old who had recovered from COVID-19.

The CDR3, as DNA: TGTGCCAGTAGTACCGGCTATGGCTACACCTTC. Protein product: CASSTGYGYTF. The genes are TRBV19 and TRBJ1-2; D is uncertain. In germline, CDR1 is LNHDA, CDR2 SQIVND (reference sequence). The CDR3 is made up of 11 amino acids. V lost 4 bases, J lost 4 bases, and 4 bases lay in between.